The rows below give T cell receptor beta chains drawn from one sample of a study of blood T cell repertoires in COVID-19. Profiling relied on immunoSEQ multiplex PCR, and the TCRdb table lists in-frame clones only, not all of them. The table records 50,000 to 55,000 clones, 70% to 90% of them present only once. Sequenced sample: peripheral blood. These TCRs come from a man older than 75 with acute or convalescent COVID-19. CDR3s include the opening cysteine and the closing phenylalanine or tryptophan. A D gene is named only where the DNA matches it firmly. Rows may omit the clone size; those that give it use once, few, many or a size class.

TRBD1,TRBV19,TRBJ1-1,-,CASRQGAVNTEAFF,TGTGCCAGTAGACAGGGGGCAGTGAACACTGAAGCTTTCTTT
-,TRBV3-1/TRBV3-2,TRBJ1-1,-,CASSQTFTGNTEAFF,TGTGCCAGCAGCCAGACCTTTACGGGGAACACTGAAGCTTTCTTT
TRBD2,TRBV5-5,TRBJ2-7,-,CASSLDSGSFYEQYF,TGTGCCAGCAGCCTAGATAGCGGGTCGTTCTACGAGCAGTACTTC
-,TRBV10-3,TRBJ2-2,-,CAIKGEGELFF,TGTGCCATCAAGGGGGAGGGGGAGCTGTTTTTT
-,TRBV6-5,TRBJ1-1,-,CASSYSAPVNTEAFF,TGTGCCAGCAGTTACTCCGCCCCGGTAAACACTGAAGCTTTCTTT
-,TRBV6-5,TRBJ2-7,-,CASSTHSGPPYEQYF,TGTGCCAGCAGTACCCATAGCGGTCCTCCCTACGAGCAGTACTTC
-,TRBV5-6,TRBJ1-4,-,CASRHLNEKLFF,TGTGCCAGCAGACACCTTAATGAAAAACTGTTTTTT
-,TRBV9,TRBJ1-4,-,CASSVRGSTNEKLFF,TGTGCCAGCAGCGTACGTGGCAGTACTAATGAAAAACTGTTTTTT
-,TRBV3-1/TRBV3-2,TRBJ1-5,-,CASSQDRGSNQPQHF,TGTGCCAGCAGCCAAGATAGGGGGAGCAATCAGCCCCAGCATTTT
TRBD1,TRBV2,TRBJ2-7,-,CASRGQGSSYEQYF,TGTGCCAGCAGGGGACAGGGGAGCTCCTACGAGCAGTACTTC
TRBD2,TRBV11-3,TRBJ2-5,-,CASSSSGGEETQYF,TGTGCCAGCAGCTCTAGCGGGGGGGAAGAGACCCAGTACTTC
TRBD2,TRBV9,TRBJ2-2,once,CASSVGLAGARTGELFF,TGTGCCAGCAGCGTGGGACTAGCGGGGGCGAGGACCGGGGAGCTGTTTTTT
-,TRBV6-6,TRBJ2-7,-,CASSYRGYEQYF,TGTGCCAGCAGTTATAGGGGCTACGAGCAGTACTTC